Below, one TCR beta chain is given with its context. Its antigen remains unknown. Other DNA sequences in this specimen translate into the identical CDR3. Trimming removed 3 bases from V and 7 bases from J, with 7 bases in between. The CDR3 spans 12 residues. CDR1 is SGHTA and CDR2 is FQGTGA in the germline V gene. This specimen comes from a study of vaccination effects on CD4 cells after COVID-19. Study summary: Sequencing in the ViraFEST assay came after antigen-specific CD4+ T cells had been expanded with viral peptide pools, which were used to stimulate PBMC. The study's findings and limits: Missing from the study were early post-infection timepoints, and its convalescent patients were few.

Sequencing was performed with immunoSEQ multiplex PCR; in TCRdb, only in-frame clones are kept and a portion is missing. The repertoire consists of about 76,000 clones, with approximately 71% occurring once and the leading ten covering roughly 1.9%. Culture proceeded for more than nine days, and CD4+ T cells were then isolated. The origin of this receptor is a human donor who received a COVID-19 vaccine. The chain combines TRBV7-3 with TRBJ2-1, with D perhaps TRBD2 (5 bases). The source was CD4+ T cells from PBMCs cultured without peptide, collected before COVID-19 vaccination. The CDR3: CASSFSGNEQFF. CDR3 DNA sequence: TGTGCCAGCAGCTTTTCGGGGAATGAGCAGTTCTTC.